This is a list of T cell receptor beta chains from one sample in a study of blood T cell repertoires in COVID-19. TCRdb keeps only in-frame clones here, not all; method: immunoSEQ multiplex PCR. This table has 60,000 to 75,000 clones, 82% appearing once. Sequencing was carried out using peripheral blood. These receptor sequences come from a human donor in a cohort sampled during active COVID-19. CDR3s include the opening cysteine and the closing phenylalanine or tryptophan. The D gene is left open where the match is weak. Where a row states a size, it is once, few, many or the class of an expanded clone; other rows omit it.

TRBV11-1	TRBJ2-1	.	.	CASSSKGRGGPGEQFF	TGTGCCAGCAGCTCGAAAGGGCGGGGAGGTCCGGGAGAGCAGTTCTTC
TRBV3-1/TRBV3-2	TRBJ2-3	.	.	CASSQDLNGGQYF	TGTGCCAGCAGCCAAGACCTGAACGGGGGGCAGTATTTT
TRBV28	TRBJ2-1	.	.	CASISGFYNEQFF	TGTGCCAGCATTTCAGGCTTTTACAATGAGCAGTTCTTC
TRBV15	TRBJ2-5	.	TRBD1	CATRAEDRDQETQYF	TGTGCCACCAGGGCTGAGGACAGGGACCAAGAGACCCAGTACTTC
TRBV7-2	TRBJ2-1	.	TRBD2	CASSAGTSGGVNEQFF	TGTGCCAGCAGCGCCGGGACTAGCGGGGGAGTTAATGAGCAGTTCTTC
TRBV21-1	TRBJ1-5	.	.	CASSNKVGDRGEYSNQPQHF	TGTGCCAGCAGCAATAAAGTAGGGGACAGGGGGGAGTATAGCAATCAGCCCCAGCATTTT
TRBV3-1/TRBV3-2	TRBJ1-1	.	.	CASSQGGNTEAFF	TGTGCCAGCAGCCAGGGAGGGAACACTGAAGCTTTCTTT
TRBV5-1	TRBJ1-4	.	.	CASKSMPGSTNEKLFF	TGCGCCAGCAAAAGCATGCCGGGTTCAACTAATGAAAAACTGTTTTTT
TRBV3-1/TRBV3-2	TRBJ2-7	.	TRBD1	CACRQGGTYEQYF	TGTGCCTGCAGACAGGGGGGGACCTACGAGCAGTACTTC
TRBV27	TRBJ2-1	.	TRBD2	CASSPWEGPEQFF	TGTGCCAGCAGCCCTTGGGAGGGGCCTGAGCAGTTCTTC
TRBV7-2	TRBJ1-2	few	TRBD1	CASSQRPGQGLSGYTF	TGTGCCAGCAGCCAGAGACCGGGACAGGGATTAAGTGGCTACACCTTC
TRBV14	TRBJ1-3	.	.	CASSQGTHKGNTIYF	TGTGCCAGCAGCCAAGGGACACACAAAGGAAACACCATATATTTT
TRBV29-1	TRBJ1-1	.	.	CSVVRGATEAFF	TGCAGCGTTGTCCGGGGAGCCACTGAAGCTTTCTTT
TRBV10-2	TRBJ2-1	.	TRBD2	CASWLAGGPSSYNEQFF	TGCGCCAGCTGGCTAGCGGGGGGACCCAGCTCCTACAATGAGCAGTTCTTC
TRBV10-2	TRBJ2-2	.	TRBD2	CASRGRGDTGELFF	TGCGCCAGCAGGGGGCGGGGGGACACCGGGGAGCTGTTTTTT
TRBV6-1	TRBJ2-3	.	TRBD2	CASGGGEARTTDTQYF	TGTGCCAGCGGTGGGGGGGAGGCGCGGACCACAGATACGCAGTATTTT
TRBV19	TRBJ1-2	.	.	CASTRSSEGNYGYTF	TGTGCCAGTACCCGTTCCTCTGAGGGTAACTATGGCTACACCTTC
TRBV7-5	TRBJ2-3	.	.	CVRSLTSKDGDTQYF	TGTGTCAGAAGCTTAACTAGCAAAGACGGGGATACGCAGTATTTT
TRBV28	TRBJ2-2	once	.	CASSFSAPDSANTGELFF	TGTGCCAGCAGTTTTTCAGCCCCGGACAGCGCGAACACCGGGGAGCTGTTTTTT
TRBV6-5	TRBJ2-5	.	TRBD2	CASSGLAETQYF	TGTGCCAGCAGCGGACTAGCAGAGACCCAGTACTTC
TRBV7-9	TRBJ1-6	.	.	CASSLYREPRHSPLHF	TGTGCCAGCAGCCTTTACCGGGAGCCGCGCCATTCACCCCTCCACTTT
TRBV11-2	TRBJ2-5	.	TRBD1	CASSLAGQAQETQYF	TGTGCCAGCAGCCTGGCAGGACAGGCTCAAGAGACCCAGTACTTC
TRBV5-4	TRBJ2-1	.	TRBD2	CASSLERGSSYNEQFF	TGTGCCAGCAGCTTGGAGCGGGGGAGCTCCTACAATGAGCAGTTCTTC
TRBV30	TRBJ2-5	.	.	CAWSGGAQETQYF	TGTGCCTGGAGCGGAGGGGCCCAAGAGACCCAGTACTTC
TRBV19	TRBJ1-3	.	.	CASSPTESAGNTIYF	TGTGCCAGTAGTCCCACAGAGTCGGCTGGAAACACCATATATTTT
TRBV6-5	TRBJ1-1	.	TRBD1	CASIPTGGSAEAFF	TGTGCCAGCATCCCGACAGGGGGCTCCGCTGAAGCTTTCTTT
TRBV10-3	TRBJ1-5	.	.	CAINMDRGGPQHF	TGTGCCATCAACATGGACAGAGGCGGGCCCCAGCATTTT
TRBV6-1	TRBJ1-1	.	.	CASSEPEKAFF	TGTGCCAGCAGTGAACCAGAAAAAGCTTTCTTT
TRBV5-1	TRBJ2-3	once	.	CASRYGTLRDTQYF	TGCGCCAGCAGATATGGGACTTTGAGGGATACGCAGTATTTT
TRBV2	TRBJ1-2	.	TRBD1	CASSETGIYGYTF	TGTGCCAGCAGCGAGACAGGGATCTATGGCTACACCTTC
TRBV6-2/TRBV6-3	TRBJ1-1	.	.	CASSYSQREAFF	TGTGCCAGCAGTTACTCGCAGCGTGAAGCTTTCTTT
TRBV19	TRBJ2-2	.	TRBD1	CASSIDSTGQGMTGELFF	TGTGCCAGTAGTATAGATTCCACTGGACAGGGGATGACCGGGGAGCTGTTTTTT
TRBV2	TRBJ1-6	once	.	CASRSSYNSPLHF	TGTGCCAGCAGGAGCTCCTATAATTCACCCCTCCACTTT
TRBV6-6	TRBJ1-5	few	TRBD1	CASSQGQPNQPQHF	TGTGCCAGCAGCCAGGGACAGCCTAATCAGCCCCAGCATTTT
TRBV6-5	TRBJ1-3	many	.	CASRNTGSGTIYF	TGTGCCAGCCGAAATACAGGGTCCGGCACCATATATTTT
TRBV4-1	TRBJ2-3	.	.	CASSQGREYYTDTQYF	TGCGCCAGCAGCCAAGGTCGGGAATACTACACAGATACGCAGTATTTT
TRBV4-1	TRBJ2-5	.	.	CASSHPGPGTQYF	TGCGCCAGCAGCCACCCAGGGCCGGGGACCCAGTACTTC
TRBV30	TRBJ1-5	once	TRBD1	CAWSGDRGPLPQHF	TGTGCCTGGAGTGGGGACAGGGGCCCCTTGCCCCAGCATTTT
TRBV15	TRBJ2-3	.	TRBD2	CATKTSAGTDTQYF	TGTGCCACCAAGACTAGCGCCGGCACAGATACGCAGTATTTT
TRBV5-1	TRBJ1-1	once	.	CASSMTANTEAFF	TGCGCCAGCAGCATGACAGCCAACACTGAAGCTTTCTTT
TRBV7-9	TRBJ1-2	.	.	CASSLVQGYTF	TGTGCCAGCAGCTTAGTTCAGGGCTACACCTTC
TRBV14	TRBJ2-3	.	.	CASSQDPGSGTQYF	TGTGCCAGCAGCCAAGATCCGGGGTCAGGTACGCAGTATTTT
TRBV4-1	TRBJ1-5	.	TRBD1	CASSQGVRTGTYSNQPQHF	TGCGCCAGCAGCCAAGGGGTCCGGACAGGGACATATAGCAATCAGCCCCAGCATTTT
TRBV6-6	TRBJ2-7	once	.	CASSYSTGEQYF	TGTGCCAGCAGTTACTCGACGGGCGAGCAGTACTTC
TRBV6-5	TRBJ1-5	.	.	CASSYGIENQPQHF	TGTGCCAGCAGTTACGGTATAGAAAACCAGCCCCAGCATTTT
TRBV4-1	TRBJ1-5	.	.	CASSQGSSNQPQHF	TGCGCCAGCAGCCAAGGTAGCAGCAATCAGCCCCAGCATTTT
TRBV30	TRBJ2-1	.	TRBD2	CAWSGRGGPHNEQFF	TGTGCCTGGAGTGGACGGGGGGGGCCGCACAATGAGCAGTTCTTC
TRBV4-1	TRBJ2-5	.	TRBD2	CASSQDHISGKETQYF	TGCGCCAGCAGCCAAGATCATATTAGCGGGAAAGAGACCCAGTACTTC
TRBV2	TRBJ2-2	.	.	CASRDIFVKDTGELFF	TGTGCCAGCAGGGACATCTTCGTAAAGGACACCGGGGAGCTGTTTTTT
TRBV19	TRBJ2-1	.	TRBD2	CASSRTSSGGAHNEQFF	TGTGCCAGTAGTAGAACCTCTAGCGGGGGGGCCCACAATGAGCAGTTCTTC
TRBV28	TRBJ2-5	.	.	CASSLRQGGETQYF	TGTGCCAGCAGTTTAAGGCAGGGGGGAGAGACCCAGTACTTC